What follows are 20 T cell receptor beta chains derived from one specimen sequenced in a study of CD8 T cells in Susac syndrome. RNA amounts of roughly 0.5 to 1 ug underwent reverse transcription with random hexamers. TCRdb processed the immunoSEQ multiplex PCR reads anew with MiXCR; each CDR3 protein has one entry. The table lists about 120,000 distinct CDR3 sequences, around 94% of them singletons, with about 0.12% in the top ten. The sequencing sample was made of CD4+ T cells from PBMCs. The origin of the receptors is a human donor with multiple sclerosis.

CDR3: CASTGEGEKLFF. The CDR3 nucleotides are TGTGCCAGCACGGGGGAGGGTGAAAAACTGTTTTTT. The J gene is TRBJ1-4, the V gene TRBV2, with D maybe TRBD1 (5 bases). Germline values: CDR1 SNHLY, CDR2 FYNNEI. Deletions cut 7 bases from V and 7 bases from J, with 10 bases between. This CDR3 spans 12 amino acids.

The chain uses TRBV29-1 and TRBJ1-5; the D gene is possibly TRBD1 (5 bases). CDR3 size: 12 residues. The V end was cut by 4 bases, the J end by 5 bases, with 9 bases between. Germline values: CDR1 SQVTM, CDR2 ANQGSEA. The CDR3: CSVGQKDQPQHF. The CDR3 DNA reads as TGCAGCGTTGGACAGAAGGATCAGCCCCAGCATTTT. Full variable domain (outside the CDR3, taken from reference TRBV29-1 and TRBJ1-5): SAVISQKPSRDICQRGTSLTIQCQVDSQVTMMFWYRQQPGQSLTLIATANQGSEATYESGFVIDKFPISRPNLTFSTLTVSNMSPEDSSIYLCSVGQKDQPQHFGDGTRLSIL.

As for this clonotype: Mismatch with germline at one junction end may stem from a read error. CDR3 in amino acids: CASSLGVGALNTEASF. The CDR3 DNA reads TGTGCCAGCAGCCTCGGTGTGGGGGCTTTGAACACTGAAGCTTCCTTT. The chain employs TRBV27 and TRBJ1-1; D is possibly TRBD1 (6 bases). Germline V gene data show CDR1 as MNHEY and CDR2 as SMNVEV (reference sequence). The CDR3 is made up of 16 amino acids.

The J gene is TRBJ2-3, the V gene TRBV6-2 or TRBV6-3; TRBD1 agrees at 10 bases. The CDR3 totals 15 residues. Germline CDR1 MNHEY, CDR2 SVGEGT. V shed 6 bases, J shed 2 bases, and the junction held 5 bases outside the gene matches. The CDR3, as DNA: TGTGCCAGCAGCTACGGGACAGGGGACACAGATACGCAGTATTTT. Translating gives CASSYGTGDTDTQYF.

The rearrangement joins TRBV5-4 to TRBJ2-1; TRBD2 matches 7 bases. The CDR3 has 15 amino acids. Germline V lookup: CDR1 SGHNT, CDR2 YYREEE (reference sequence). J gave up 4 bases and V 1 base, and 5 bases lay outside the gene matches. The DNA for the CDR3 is TGTGCCAGCAGCTTGAGGCTAGCGGATTACAATGAGCAGTTCTTC. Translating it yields CASSLRLADYNEQFF.

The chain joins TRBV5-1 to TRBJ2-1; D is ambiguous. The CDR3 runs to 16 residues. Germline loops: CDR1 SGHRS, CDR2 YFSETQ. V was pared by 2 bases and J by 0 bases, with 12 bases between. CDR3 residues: CASSFNGESSYNEQFF. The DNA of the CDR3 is TGCGCCAGCAGCTTTAACGGTGAGAGCTCCTACAATGAGCAGTTCTTC.

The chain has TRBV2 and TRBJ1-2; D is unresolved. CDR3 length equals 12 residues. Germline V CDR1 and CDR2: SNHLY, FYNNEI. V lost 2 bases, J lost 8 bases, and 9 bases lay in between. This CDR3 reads CASSETVEGYTF. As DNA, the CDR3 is TGTGCCAGCAGTGAAACGGTTGAGGGCTACACCTTC. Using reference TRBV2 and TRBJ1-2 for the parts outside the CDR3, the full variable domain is EPEVTQTPSHQVTQMGQEVILRCVPISNHLYFYWYRQILGQKVEFLVSFYNNEISEKSEIFDDQFSVERPDGSNFTLKIRSTKLEDSAMYFCASSETVEGYTFGSGTRLTVV.

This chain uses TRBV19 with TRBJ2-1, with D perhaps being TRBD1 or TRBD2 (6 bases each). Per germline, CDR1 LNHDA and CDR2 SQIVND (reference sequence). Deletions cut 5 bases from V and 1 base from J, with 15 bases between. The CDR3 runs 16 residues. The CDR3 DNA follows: TGTGCCAGTAGTGGGGGGCTCTGGCGGTCCTACAATGAGCAGTTCTTC. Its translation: CASSGGLWRSYNEQFF. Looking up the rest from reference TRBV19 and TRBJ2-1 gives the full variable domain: DGGITQSPKYLFRKEGQNVTLSCEQNLNHDAMYWYRQDPGQGLRLIYYSQIVNDFQKGDIAEGYSVSREKKESFPLTVTSAQKNPTAFYLCASSGGLWRSYNEQFFGPGTRLTVL.

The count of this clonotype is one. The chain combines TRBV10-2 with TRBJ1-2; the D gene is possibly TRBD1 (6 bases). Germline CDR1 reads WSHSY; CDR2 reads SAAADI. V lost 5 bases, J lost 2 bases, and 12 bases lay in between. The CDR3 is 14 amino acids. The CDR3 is CASSSLDRNYGYTF. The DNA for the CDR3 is TGCGCCAGCAGTAGCCTGGACAGAAACTATGGCTACACCTTC.

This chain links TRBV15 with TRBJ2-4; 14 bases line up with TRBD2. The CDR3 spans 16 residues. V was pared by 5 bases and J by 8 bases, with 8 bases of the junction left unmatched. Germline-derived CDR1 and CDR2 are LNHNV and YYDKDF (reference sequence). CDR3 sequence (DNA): TGTGCCACCAGCGTCGGGACTAGCGGGAGAGGGTACATTCAGTACTTC. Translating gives CATSVGTSGRGYIQYF.

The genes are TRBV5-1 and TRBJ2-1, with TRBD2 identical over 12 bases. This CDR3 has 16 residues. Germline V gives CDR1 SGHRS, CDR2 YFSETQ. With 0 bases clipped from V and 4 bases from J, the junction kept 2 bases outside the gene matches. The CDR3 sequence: CASSLGLAGEYNEQFF. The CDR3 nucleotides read TGCGCCAGCAGCTTGGGACTAGCGGGGGAGTACAATGAGCAGTTCTTC.

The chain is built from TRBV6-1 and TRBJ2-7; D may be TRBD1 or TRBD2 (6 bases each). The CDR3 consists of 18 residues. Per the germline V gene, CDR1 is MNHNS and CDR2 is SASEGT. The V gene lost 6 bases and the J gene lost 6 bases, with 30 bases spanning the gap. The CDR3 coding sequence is TGTGCCAGCAGACCTCGACAGGTCCTAGATCGGGGGCAGGGCGAGCAGTACTTC. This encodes CASRPRQVLDRGQGEQYF.

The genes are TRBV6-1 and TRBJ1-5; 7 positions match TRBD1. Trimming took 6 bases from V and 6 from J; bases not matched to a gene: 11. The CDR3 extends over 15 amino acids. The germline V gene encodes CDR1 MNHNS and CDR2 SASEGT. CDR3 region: CASSGTAWGIQPQHF. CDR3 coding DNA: TGTGCCAGCAGCGGGACAGCTTGGGGTATTCAGCCCCAGCATTTT.

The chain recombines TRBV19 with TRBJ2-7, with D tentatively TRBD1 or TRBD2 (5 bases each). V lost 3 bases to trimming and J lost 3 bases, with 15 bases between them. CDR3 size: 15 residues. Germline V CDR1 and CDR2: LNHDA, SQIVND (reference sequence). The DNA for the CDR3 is TGTGCCAGTAGTATGGGGGTCGGGTCATACTACGAGCAGTACTTC. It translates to CASSMGVGSYYEQYF.

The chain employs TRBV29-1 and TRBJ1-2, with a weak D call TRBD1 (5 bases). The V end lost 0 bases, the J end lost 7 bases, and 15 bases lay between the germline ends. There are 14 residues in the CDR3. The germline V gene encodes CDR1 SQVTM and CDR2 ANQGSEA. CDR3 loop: CSVEERAGQIGYTF. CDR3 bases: TGCAGCGTTGAAGAGCGGGCAGGGCAGATTGGCTACACCTTC.

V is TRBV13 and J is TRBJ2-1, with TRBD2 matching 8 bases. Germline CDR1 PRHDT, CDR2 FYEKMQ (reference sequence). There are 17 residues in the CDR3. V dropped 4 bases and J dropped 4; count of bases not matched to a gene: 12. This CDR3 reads CASSSPSGLVGYNEQFF. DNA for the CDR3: TGTGCCAGCAGCTCCCCTAGCGGGTTAGTTGGGTACAATGAGCAGTTCTTC.

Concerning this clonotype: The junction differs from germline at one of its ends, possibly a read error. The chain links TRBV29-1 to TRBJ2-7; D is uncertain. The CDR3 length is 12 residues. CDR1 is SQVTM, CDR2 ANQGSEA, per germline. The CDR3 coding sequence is TGCAACGTTGAAGATGTGGTCTACGAGCAGTACTTC. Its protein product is CNVEDVVYEQYF.

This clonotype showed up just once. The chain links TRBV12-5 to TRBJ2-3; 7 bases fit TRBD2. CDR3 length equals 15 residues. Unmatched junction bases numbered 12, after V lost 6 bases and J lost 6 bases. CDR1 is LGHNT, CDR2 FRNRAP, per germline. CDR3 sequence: CASGPWGGPVDTQYF. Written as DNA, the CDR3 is TGTGCTAGTGGCCCATGGGGGGGTCCGGTTGATACGCAGTATTTT.

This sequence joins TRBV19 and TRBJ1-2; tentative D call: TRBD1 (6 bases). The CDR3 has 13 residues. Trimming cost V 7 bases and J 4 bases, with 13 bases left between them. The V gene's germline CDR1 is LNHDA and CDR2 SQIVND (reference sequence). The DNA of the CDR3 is TGTGCCAGTAAAACCGGGACAACCTATGGCTACACCTTC. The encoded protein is CASKTGTTYGYTF.

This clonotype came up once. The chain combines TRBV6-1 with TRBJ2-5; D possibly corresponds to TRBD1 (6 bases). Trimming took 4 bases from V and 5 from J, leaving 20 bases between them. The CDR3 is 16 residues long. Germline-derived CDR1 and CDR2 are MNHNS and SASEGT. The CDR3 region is CASSGMGHPFAETQYF. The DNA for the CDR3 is TGTGCCAGCAGTGGAATGGGACACCCCTTTGCGGAGACCCAGTACTTC.